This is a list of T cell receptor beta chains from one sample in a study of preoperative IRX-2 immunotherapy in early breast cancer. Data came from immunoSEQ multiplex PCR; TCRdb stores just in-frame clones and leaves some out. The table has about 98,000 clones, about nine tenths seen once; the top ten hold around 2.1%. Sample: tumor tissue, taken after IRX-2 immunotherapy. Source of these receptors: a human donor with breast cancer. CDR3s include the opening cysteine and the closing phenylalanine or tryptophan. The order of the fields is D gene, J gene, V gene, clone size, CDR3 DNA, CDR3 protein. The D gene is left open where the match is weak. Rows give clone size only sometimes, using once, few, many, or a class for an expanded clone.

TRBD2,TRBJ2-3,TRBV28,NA,TGTGCCAGCAACCCGGGAGGTGGGGGAGATACGCAGTATTTT,CASNPGGGGDTQYF
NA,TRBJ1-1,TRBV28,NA,TGTGCCAGCAGTTTTACCGGGGGGCCTGAAGCTTTCTTT,CASSFTGGPEAFF
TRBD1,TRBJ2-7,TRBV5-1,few,TGCGCCAGCAGCGACAGGGGCGGGTCGATCTACGAGCAGTACTTC,CASSDRGGSIYEQYF
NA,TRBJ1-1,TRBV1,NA,TGCGCCAGCAGCCAGCCAGACAGGGTAGGTGCTGAAGCTTTCTTT,CASSQPDRVGAEAFF
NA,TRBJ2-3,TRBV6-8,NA,TGTGCCAGCAGCCCCGGGTACCTAAGAGGGACAGATACGCAGTATTTT,CASSPGYLRGTDTQYF
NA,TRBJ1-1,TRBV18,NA,TGTGCCAGCTCACCAAAGGACGGGGGAGCTGAAGCTTTCTTT,CASSPKDGGAEAFF
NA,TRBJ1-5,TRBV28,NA,TGTGCCAGCAGTTCTGTTTGGGAGTCGAGCAATCAGCCCCAGCATTTT,CASSSVWESSNQPQHF
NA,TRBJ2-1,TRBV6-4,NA,TGTGCCAGCAGTTACGGTAATGAGCAGTTCTTC,CASSYGNEQFF
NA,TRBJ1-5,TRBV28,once,TGTGCCAGCAGTTCAGACAGCTATCAGCCCCAGCATTTT,CASSSDSYQPQHF
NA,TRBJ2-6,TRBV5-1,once,TGCGCCAGTAACGTCCGGCCCGGGGCCAACGTCCTGACTTTC,CASNVRPGANVLTF
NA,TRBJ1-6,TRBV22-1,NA,TGTGCCAGCAGTCCTCGGGACAGGGAGAATTCACCCCTCCACTTT,CASSPRDRENSPLHF
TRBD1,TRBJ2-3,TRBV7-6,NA,TGTGCCAGCAGTTTTGGAGTACCGGGACAGGGTAGGGCAGATACGCAGTATTTT,CASSFGVPGQGRADTQYF
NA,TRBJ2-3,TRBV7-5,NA,TGTGCCAGCAGCTTACTGGGCCAGGCAGATACGCAGTATTTT,CASSLLGQADTQYF
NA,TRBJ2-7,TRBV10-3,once,TGTGCCATCAGTGAGTCCCCATATCGCAGGGAGTCCCACGAGCAGTACTTC,CAISESPYRRESHEQYF
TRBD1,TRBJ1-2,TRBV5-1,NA,TGCGCCAGCAGCTTAGCAGGGGGCACGGGTGGCTACACCTTC,CASSLAGGTGGYTF
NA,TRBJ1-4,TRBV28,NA,TGTGCCAGCAGCCAGCGGACTCTGGCACACGAGGGAAAACTGTTTTTT,CASSQRTLAHEGKLFF
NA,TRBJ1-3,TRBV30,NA,TGTGCCTGGAGCCCGACAGTGGGCACCATATATTTT,CAWSPTVGTIYF
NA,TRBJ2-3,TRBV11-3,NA,TGTGCCAGCAGCTTAGGGGAAACTAGCACAGATACGCAGTATTTT,CASSLGETSTDTQYF
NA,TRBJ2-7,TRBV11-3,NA,TGTGCCAGCAGCTTAGGGACAGCCGACTACGAGCAGTACTTC,CASSLGTADYEQYF
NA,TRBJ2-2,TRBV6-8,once,TGTGCTTCCCGGGACTTCACGAACACCGGGGAGCTGTTTTTT,CASRDFTNTGELFF
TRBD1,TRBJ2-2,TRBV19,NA,TGTGCCAGTAGTTTCCCCGGGACAGGGGGCGGCACCGGGGAGCTGTTTTTT,CASSFPGTGGGTGELFF
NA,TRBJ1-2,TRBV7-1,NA,TGTGCCAGCAGCGGTGTAGTGGAGGAAGCTAACTATGGCTACACCTTC,CASSGVVEEANYGYTF
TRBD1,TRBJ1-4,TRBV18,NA,TGTGCCAGCTTGGGGACAGGGGATGAAAAACTGTTTTTT,CASLGTGDEKLFF
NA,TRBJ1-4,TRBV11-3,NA,TGTGCCAGCAGCTTAAGGCGGGGGGCTGGGGAAAAACTGTTTTTT,CASSLRRGAGEKLFF
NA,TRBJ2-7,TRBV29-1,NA,TGCAGCGTAGAACAGGGCAGGCACGAGCAGTACTTC,CSVEQGRHEQYF
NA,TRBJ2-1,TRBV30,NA,TGTGCCTGGACTGGCGGGTACGATGAGCAGTTCTTC,CAWTGGYDEQFF
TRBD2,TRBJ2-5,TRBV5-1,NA,TGCGCCAGCAGCTTGGTTAGCGGGGGGGCAGAGACCCAGTACTTC,CASSLVSGGAETQYF
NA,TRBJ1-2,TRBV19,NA,TGTGCCAGTAGTTTCGTCGGCGACTATGGCTACACCTTC,CASSFVGDYGYTF
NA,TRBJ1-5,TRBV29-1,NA,TGCAGCGTAGGGGGTTATAGCAATCAGCCCCAGCATTTT,CSVGGYSNQPQHF
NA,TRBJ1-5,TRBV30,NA,TGTGCCTGGAGGGACACAGGGAATCAGCCCCAGCATTTT,CAWRDTGNQPQHF
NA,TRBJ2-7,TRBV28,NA,TGTGCCAGCAGCCGGACACCGTCCTACGAGCAGTACTTC,CASSRTPSYEQYF
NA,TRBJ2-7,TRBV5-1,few,TGCGCCAGCAGCTTATCCCCCGGGGCAGTGGGGGAATACGAGCAGTACTTC,CASSLSPGAVGEYEQYF
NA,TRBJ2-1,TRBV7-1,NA,TGTGCCAGCAGCTTAAACGGGCCTGACAATGAGCAGTTCTTC,CASSLNGPDNEQFF
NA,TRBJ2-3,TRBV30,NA,TGTGCCTGGAGTGTACTGGAGGGGCCAGATACGCAGTATTTT,CAWSVLEGPDTQYF
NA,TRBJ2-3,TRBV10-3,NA,TGTGCCATCAGTGAGATGGGGCAGGGGGGAACAGATACGCAGTATTTT,CAISEMGQGGTDTQYF
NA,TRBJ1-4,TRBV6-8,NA,TGTGCCAGCAGTTATGGGGGACGGCTTAATGAAAAACTGTTTTTT,CASSYGGRLNEKLFF
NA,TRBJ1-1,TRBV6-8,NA,TGTGCCAGCAGAAGCGGGGCTTCTGAAGCTTTCTTT,CASRSGASEAFF
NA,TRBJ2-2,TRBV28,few,TGTGCCAGCAGTTTATCGAATCCCGGGGAGCTGTTTTTT,CASSLSNPGELFF
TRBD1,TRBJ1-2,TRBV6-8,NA,TGTGCCAGCACTATTGACAGGGGACGCGACTATGGCTACACCTTC,CASTIDRGRDYGYTF
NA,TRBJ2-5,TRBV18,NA,TGTGCCAGCTCACCACCGGGGGCAAGGGAGACCCAGTACTTC,CASSPPGARETQYF
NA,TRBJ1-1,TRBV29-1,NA,TGCAGCGTTGAAGTTAGCGTGAACACTGAAGCTTTCTTT,CSVEVSVNTEAFF